The 2 T cell receptor beta chains in this list originate from one sample, sequenced in a study of shared clonotypes between healthy human individuals. TCRdb's table, derived via immunoSEQ multiplex PCR, lists solely in-frame clones and lacks some. The sample holds a few million clones, over 85% seen once. Sequencing was done on a sample of naive CD4+ T cells sorted from blood. Subset specified: CD45RA+ positively selected. These TCRs come from a young man in good health.

The chain employs TRBV6-6 and TRBJ1-4, with unresolved D. The CDR3 sequence is 15 residues long. Germline V gene data show CDR1 as MNHNY and CDR2 as SVGAGI (reference sequence). V was shortened by 6 bases and J by 2 bases, with 13 bases between the two germline ends. CDR3 sequence (DNA): TGTGCCAGCAGGGAAGGTGAAAATACTAATGAAAAACTGTTTTTT. Protein product: CASREGENTNEKLFF.

This rearrangement joins TRBV5-4 to TRBJ2-5; 15 bases fit TRBD2. There are 16 residues in the CDR3. The V and J ends lost 6 bases and 5 bases, in that order; junction bases with no gene match: 8. Looked up from germline, CDR1 is SGHNT and CDR2 is YYREEE (reference sequence). CDR3 in amino acids: CASNLLGLAGGETQYF. The DNA of the CDR3 is TGTGCCAGCAATCTGCTGGGACTAGCGGGGGGCGAGACCCAGTACTTC.